One and the same sample provided the 30 T cell receptor beta chains below, sequenced in a study of blood T cells in healthy people across ages (dated by TCRdb to between 2014 and 2017). Receptor amplification or capture employed 5' RACE. The sequencer listed for this sample is Illumina HiSeq 2500. The second PCR ran for about 7 to 11 cycles and used a J-beta primer mix along with a sample-barcoded 5' primer. In TCRdb, the public reads were trimmed at Q25 with fastp and aligned with MiXCR, with productive beta chains retained. When rows share a CDR3 protein, they turn into one entry using the most common DNA and genes. The sample profile shows 1.5 million to 2 million distinct CDR3 sequences; roughly 50% of them were found once. The ten largest clones take up 2% to 2.5% of the sample. Sequencing was carried out using blood. These receptors originate from a woman in her 40s in good health.

The chain carries TRBV28 and TRBJ1-2; D gene unclear. V was cut by 5 bases and J by 5 bases, with 12 bases left in between. This CDR3 contains 13 residues. Germline-derived CDR1 and CDR2 are MDHEN and SYDVKM. The CDR3 nucleotides are TGTGCCAGCAGTCCGAATTCGTGGTATGGCTACACCTTC. As protein: CASSPNSWYGYTF.

This clonotype occurred a few times. V and J are TRBV6-5 and TRBJ2-3; a possible D gene is TRBD2 (6 bases). The CDR3 totals 15 residues. Deletions cut 6 bases from V and 2 bases from J, with 15 bases between. Per germline, CDR1 MNHEY and CDR2 SVGAGI. CDR3 DNA: TGTGCCAGCAGCACAACCAGGGACTTCACAGATACGCAGTATTTT. It is translated as CASSTTRDFTDTQYF.

The chain recombines TRBV7-9 with TRBJ2-1; D possibly corresponds to TRBD1 (5 bases). Germline values: CDR1 SEHNR, CDR2 FQNEAQ (reference sequence). This CDR3 comprises 14 residues. Trimming took off 5 bases at V and 9 bases at J, with 17 bases between the two ends. This CDR3 reads CASSLPTWGGEQFF. The CDR3 DNA sequence: TGTGCCAGCAGCCTACCGACTTGGGGCGGTGAGCAGTTCTTC.

The rearrangement joins TRBV6-5 to TRBJ1-6; TRBD1 might be the D (6 bases). The V and J ends lost 2 bases and 5 bases respectively, with 22 bases between them. Germline CDR1 and CDR2: MNHEY and SVGAGI. The length of the CDR3 is 19 residues. CDR3 DNA: TGTGCCAGCAGTTACAGGGGGAATTCAGGGGTATCGGATAATTCACCCCTCCACTTT. Encoded protein: CASSYRGNSGVSDNSPLHF.

This rearrangement joins TRBV28 to TRBJ2-5; no reliable D call. The J call may be faulty, since TRBJ2-7 better matches the DNA end. This CDR3 has 13 residues. Germline V gene lookup returns CDR1 MDHEN and CDR2 SYDVKM. CDR3 in amino acids: CATLSLVVVEQYF. CDR3 sequence (DNA): TGTGCCACCCTCAGTTTGGTAGTGGTCGAGCAGTACTTC.

V is TRBV4-2 and J is TRBJ1-2, with unresolved D. V lost 0 bases, J lost 4 bases, and 9 bases lay in between. This CDR3 region has 14 residues. CDR1 LGHNA and CDR2 YNFKEQ come from the germline V gene. CDR3 sequence: CASSQERQSYGYTF. In nucleotides, the CDR3 is TGTGCCAGCAGCCAAGAACGCCAGAGCTATGGCTACACCTTC.

V usage is TRBV20-1 and J usage is TRBJ2-5, with 7 bases matching TRBD2. Germline assignment: CDR1 DFQATT and CDR2 SNEGSKA (reference sequence). V shed 4 bases, J shed 0 bases, and the junction held 8 bases outside the gene matches. This CDR3 region has 15 residues. Written as DNA, the CDR3 is TGCAGTGCTAACGTCTTCGGGGGGTACCAAGAGACCCAGTACTTC. As protein: CSANVFGGYQETQYF.

This clonotype was detected only a few times. For the CDR3, the DNA is TGTGCCAGCAGTCCTTGGACTAGCGGGGAGACACAAGAGACCCAGTACTTC. This gives the protein CASSPWTSGETQETQYF. This chain joins TRBV6-5 and TRBJ2-5, with 12 bases matching TRBD2. J lost 2 bases, V lost 5 bases, and 9 bases had no gene match. The CDR3 is 17 amino acids. Germline-derived CDR1 and CDR2 are MNHEY and SVGAGI.

This sequence joins TRBV28 and TRBJ1-6, with 7 bases fitting TRBD1. Trimming took 7 bases from V and 7 from J; bases not matched to a gene: 4. The CDR3 is 13 amino acids. Germline V gene lookup returns CDR1 MDHEN and CDR2 SYDVKM. CDR3 amino acids: CASTPGQNSPLHF. Here the CDR3 DNA reads TGTGCCAGCACCCCGGGACAGAATTCACCCCTCCACTTT.

The chain employs TRBV4-3 and TRBJ1-2; D gene ambiguous. This CDR3 spans 12 amino acids. Germline CDR1 LGHNA, CDR2 YSLEER. With 0 bases removed from V and 6 bases from J, the gap between germline ends came to 5 bases. CDR3 bases: TGCGCCAGCAGCCAAGATCTTCATGGCTACACCTTC. Translation: CASSQDLHGYTF.

The J gene is TRBJ1-6, the V gene TRBV3-1; D unclear. The CDR3 has 15 residues. In germline, CDR1 is LGHDT, CDR2 YNNKEL (reference sequence). The germline V and J ends were trimmed by 5 bases and 3 bases, with 11 bases remaining between them. The CDR3 sequence is CASSTRGSYNSPLHF. CDR3 nucleotide sequence: TGTGCCAGCAGCACGCGTGGCAGCTATAATTCACCCCTCCACTTT. The full variable domain, rest sourced from reference TRBV3-1 and TRBJ1-6, is DTAVSQTPKYLVTQMGNDKSIKCEQNLGHDTMYWYKQDSKKFLKIMFSYNNKELIINETVPNRFSPKSPDKAHLNLHINSLELGDSAVYFCASSTRGSYNSPLHFGNGTRLTVT.

This clonotype has a handful of counts. The chain carries TRBV20-1 and TRBJ2-5, with D uncertain. From germline, CDR1 is DFQATT and CDR2 SNEGSKA (reference sequence). V lost 6 bases, J lost 1 base, and 15 bases lay in between. This CDR3 region has 14 residues. CDR3 in amino acids: CSASRALVQETQYF. CDR3 in DNA: TGCAGTGCCAGTAGGGCGCTGGTCCAAGAGACCCAGTACTTC.

J is TRBJ2-1 and V is TRBV9, with 8 bases lining up with TRBD2. There are 20 residues in the CDR3. CDR1 is SGDLS, CDR2 YYNGEE, per germline. Trimming took 3 bases from V and 7 from J; bases not matched to a gene: 24. The CDR3 DNA follows: TGTGCCAGCAGCGGAGGGGAGTTAGGAGTGGGGACTAGAGGTAGAAATGAGCAGTTCTTC. Protein product: CASSGGELGVGTRGRNEQFF.

This clonotype was seen just once. The genes are TRBV3-1 and TRBJ2-4; the D gene is possibly TRBD2 (6 bases). Trimming removed 3 bases from V and 13 bases from J, with 19 bases in between. Germline V lookup: CDR1 LGHDT, CDR2 YNNKEL (reference sequence). There are 14 residues in the CDR3. The CDR3 sequence is CASSHFGERREQYF. The CDR3, as DNA: TGTGCCAGCAGCCATTTTGGGGAGAGGAGGGAGCAGTACTTC.

The rearrangement uses TRBV9 and TRBJ2-1, with D perhaps TRBD2 (6 bases). Trimming took 3 bases from V and 4 from J, leaving 8 bases between them. Germline CDR1 is SGDLS and CDR2 is YYNGEE. This CDR3 region has 13 residues. Here the CDR3 reads CASSGDFYNEQFF. The CDR3 coding sequence is TGTGCCAGCAGCGGGGACTTTTACAATGAGCAGTTCTTC.

Remarks on this clonotype: Germline and junction disagree at one end, which may indicate a read error. The CDR3 spells CVSSLGSTDTQYF. DNA of the CDR3: TGTGTCAGCAGCCTGGGGTCCACAGATACGCAGTATTTT. This chain connects TRBV7-2 to TRBJ2-3; unclear D gene. Germline V gene lookup returns CDR1 SGHTA and CDR2 FQGNSA. CDR3 length: 13 residues.

The chain joins TRBV5-8 to TRBJ2-3; D ambiguous. CDR1 is SGHTS and CDR2 is YDEGEE in the germline V gene. Trimming shortened V by 7 bases and J by 2 bases, and 14 bases separated the two germline ends. The CDR3 runs to 14 residues. This CDR3 is CASGPRVPTDTQYF. CDR3 nucleotides: TGTGCCAGCGGCCCCCGGGTCCCCACAGATACGCAGTATTTT.

This clonotype has a handful of counts. The CDR3 DNA reads as TGCGCCAGCAGGATTAACTCTGGGGCCAACGTCCTGACTTTC. This codes for CASRINSGANVLTF. The chain recombines TRBV5-1 with TRBJ2-6; the D is unclear. From germline, CDR1 is SGHRS and CDR2 YFSETQ. The CDR3 is 14 amino acids. V was shortened by 5 bases and J by 0 bases, with 6 bases between the two germline ends.

The chain uses TRBV6-2 or TRBV6-3 and TRBJ2-1, with a weak D call TRBD1 (6 bases). This CDR3 spans 14 amino acids. V was pared by 6 bases and J by 3 bases, with 12 bases between. Germline CDR1 reads MNHEY; CDR2 reads SVGEGT. CDR3 protein: CASRAGDCYNEQFF. Written as DNA, the CDR3 is TGTGCCAGCAGAGCAGGGGATTGCTACAATGAGCAGTTCTTC.

V and J are TRBV7-6 and TRBJ2-3, with TRBD2 matching over 7 bases. CDR1 and CDR2 from the germline V gene are SGHVS and FNYEAQ. This CDR3 contains 16 residues. V shed 3 bases, J shed 2 bases, and the junction held 8 bases outside the gene matches. CDR3 region: CASSLLAALNTDTQYF. Written as DNA, the CDR3 is TGTGCCAGCAGCTTGCTAGCGGCCCTAAACACAGATACGCAGTATTTT.

CDR3 coding DNA: TGCAGTGCTAGAGAGCTTGGACAGGGTAGCTACAATGAGCAGTTCTTC. Amino acids: CSARELGQGSYNEQFF. The chain uses TRBV20-1 and TRBJ2-1; TRBD1 agrees at 8 bases. V trimming: 0 bases; J trimming: 3 bases; junction bases outside the gene matches: 7. This CDR3 has 16 residues. Germline V gene lookup returns CDR1 DFQATT and CDR2 SNEGSKA (reference sequence).

This clonotype appeared a single time. V is TRBV20-1 and J is TRBJ2-1; 8 nucleotides line up with TRBD1. Germline lookup yields CDR1 DFQATT and CDR2 SNEGSKA (reference sequence). The CDR3 extends over 15 amino acids. J lost 6 bases, V lost 3 bases, and 10 bases had no gene match. This CDR3 reads CSARDNRGVVNEQFF. CDR3 in DNA: TGCAGTGCTAGGGACAACAGGGGGGTGGTCAATGAGCAGTTCTTC.

A word on this clonotype: A junction end diverges from the germline sequence, so it may reflect a read error. V usage is TRBV7-8 and J usage is TRBJ2-7; possible D gene TRBD1, 5 bases. Germline CDR1 reads SGHVS; CDR2 reads FQNEAQ. The CDR3 spans 14 residues. CDR3 in DNA: TGTGCCAGCAGGTTAGGGGTCAGCTCCTGCGAGCAGTACTTC. Residues: CASRLGVSSCEQYF.

The V gene is TRBV4-3, the J gene TRBJ2-5; 7 nucleotides align to TRBD1. J gave up 5 bases and V 3 bases, and 9 bases lay outside the gene matches. Germline values: CDR1 LGHNA, CDR2 YSLEER. The CDR3 runs 15 residues. The CDR3: CASSQTEQGRETQYF. The CDR3, as DNA: TGCGCCAGCAGCCAGACAGAACAGGGGCGGGAGACCCAGTACTTC.

The J gene is TRBJ2-3, the V gene TRBV4-1; TRBD1 aligns across 9 bases. CDR1 MGHRA and CDR2 YSYEKL come from the germline V gene. Trimming removed 0 bases from V and 1 base from J; junction bases left unmatched: 11. The CDR3 totals 19 residues. In DNA form, the CDR3 reads TGCGCCAGCAGCCAAGATCTTACCGGGACAGGGTTGGGCACAGATACGCAGTATTTT. Its translation is CASSQDLTGTGLGTDTQYF.

This chain links TRBV7-9 with TRBJ2-5; possibly TRBD2 for D (5 bases). Germline-derived CDR1 and CDR2 are SEHNR and FQNEAQ (reference sequence). This CDR3 is 16 amino acids long. V was clipped by 1 base and J by 4 bases, with 16 bases between them. CDR3 DNA: TGTGCCAGCAGCTTAGGGACGGGGAGTCATGGAGAGACCCAGTACTTC. Encoded protein: CASSLGTGSHGETQYF.

The chain couples TRBV12-3 or TRBV12-4 to TRBJ2-1, with D unresolved. V lost 0 bases to trimming and J lost 11 bases, with 8 bases between them. The CDR3 contains 12 residues. The CDR3 DNA sequence: TGTGCCAGCAGTTTAGCGCATGGGAAGCAGTTCTTC. This gives the protein CASSLAHGKQFF.

The rearrangement links TRBV6-2 or TRBV6-3 to TRBJ1-2; a weak D match, TRBD1 (5 bases). The CDR3 has 15 residues. Germline CDR1 MNHEY, CDR2 SVGEGT. With 1 base removed from V and 2 bases from J, the gap between germline ends came to 11 bases. CDR3 region: CASSYFGAGNYGYTF. The CDR3 DNA sequence: TGTGCCAGCAGTTACTTTGGTGCAGGGAACTATGGCTACACCTTC.

This clonotype has just a few counts. The chain uses TRBV4-1 and TRBJ2-1; 7 bases agree with TRBD1. The CDR3 runs 16 residues. Germline CDR1 MGHRA, CDR2 YSYEKL. The trim removed 0 bases at V and 4 bases at J, leaving 6 bases unmatched. The CDR3 loop reads CASSQENRGGYNEQFF. CDR3 DNA sequence: TGCGCCAGCAGCCAAGAAAACAGGGGTGGATACAATGAGCAGTTCTTC.

The rearrangement uses TRBV4-3 and TRBJ2-3; perhaps TRBD2 as D (6 bases). The V end lost 1 base, the J end lost 2 bases, and 13 bases lay between the germline ends. Germline V gene data show CDR1 as LGHNA and CDR2 as YSLEER. This CDR3 is 16 amino acids long. CDR3 sequence (DNA): TGCGCCAGCAGCCAAGGAACAGGAGGGGCCACAGATACGCAGTATTTT. It is translated as CASSQGTGGATDTQYF.